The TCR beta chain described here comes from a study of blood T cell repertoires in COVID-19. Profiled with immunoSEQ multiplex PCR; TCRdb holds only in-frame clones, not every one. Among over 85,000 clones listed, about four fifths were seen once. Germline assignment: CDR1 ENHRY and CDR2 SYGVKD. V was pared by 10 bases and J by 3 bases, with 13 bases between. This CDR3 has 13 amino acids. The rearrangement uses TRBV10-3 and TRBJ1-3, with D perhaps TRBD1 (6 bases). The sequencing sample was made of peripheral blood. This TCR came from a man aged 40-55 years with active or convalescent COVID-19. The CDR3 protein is CATTTGYGNTIYF. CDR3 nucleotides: TGTGCCACTACCACAGGGTATGGAAACACCATATATTTT.